This record looks at one T cell receptor beta chain sequence and its context. Clones were sequenced by immunoSEQ multiplex PCR, and TCRdb holds only the in-frame ones, with some missing. This repertoire shows about 200,000 clones, approximately 80% found once; its top ten account for approximately 7.2%. CDR1 is SGDLS, CDR2 YYNGEE, per germline. Trimming took off 6 bases at V and 0 bases at J, with 15 bases between the two ends. The CDR3 contains 15 residues. This sample was included in a study of blood T cell repertoires in COVID-19. The chain employs TRBV9 and TRBJ1-2; maybe TRBD1 (6 bases). The sequenced sample was peripheral blood. The clonotype originates from a human donor with acute or convalescent COVID-19. The donor label of this sample is uncertain. For the CDR3, the DNA is TGTGCCAGCACTTTACAGGGTACCCCTAACTATGGCTACACCTTC. This codes for CASTLQGTPNYGYTF.